One TCR beta chain is described in this entry. Its antigen is still unknown. Trimming removed 0 bases from V and 3 bases from J; junction bases left unmatched: 6. The CDR3 length is 16 residues. Germline V gives CDR1 KGHSY, CDR2 FQNENV. The authors' total RNA extraction used unfractionated whole blood. Individual cDNA molecules had unique molecular identifiers attached to them by the library. In the study's own analysis: Between about 20,000 and 690,600 TCRs appeared in each sample, and the median stood at 95,638. From the 5' RACE reads, TCRdb called clonotypes with MiXCR, one entry per CDR3 protein. In this record, the V and J calls reflect TCRdb's handling and not the investigators' own analysis. This sample has 110,000 or so distinct CDR3 sequences, with roughly 18% found just once. These data come from a study of human T cells and chemical hapten exposure. Study in general: It was small differences in pooled library volume that mainly caused per-sample TCR yields to vary. Notes on the study in general: With DPC sensitization, TCRs exceeding 1 in 1000 frequency showed no change.

The source of this sequence is a human donor in good health. The J gene is TRBJ2-3, the V gene TRBV16; 7 bases align to TRBD1. CDR3 bases: TGTGCCAGCAGCCAATCGATCACAGGGGAGACAGATACGCAGTATTTT. Translating gives CASSQSITGETDTQYF.